This T cell receptor (beta chain) originates from a study of T-cell memory formation after mild COVID-19. About the research overall: Across donors, TCR clusters were largely donor specific. Study-level results: Several responding clones turned up in pre-infection memory, indicating that cross-reactive memory may have taken part. Clones shrinking from day 15 to 85 showed even CD4/CD8 mixes; later expanders tilted CD4+.

Via MiXCR, TCRdb re-called the 5' RACE reads, giving one row per CDR3 protein. The data contain more than 250,000 distinct CDR3 sequences, around 16% of them singletons. In its sample, this clonotype was seen many times. Its antigen is not identified. The CDR3 contains 18 residues. V dropped 0 bases and J dropped 3; count of bases not matched to a gene: 10. Germline V gene data show CDR1 as MGHRA and CDR2 as YSYEKL. The sequencing sample was made of PBMCs or a T cell subset sorted from them (not recorded which). The J gene is TRBJ1-1, the V gene TRBV4-1; 10 nucleotides align to TRBD1. The clonotype was recovered from a man between 18 and 35 years old who had mild COVID-19 (a few samples of this study predate the infection). Cell type and time point are not known. CDR3 bases: TGCGCCAGCAGCCAAGATGCGACAGGGGGCGATTTGTACACTGAAGCTTTCTTT. Its translation: CASSQDATGGDLYTEAFF.